The rows below give T cell receptor beta chains drawn from one sample of a study of CD8+ T cells in alopecia areata. Repertoires were generated with immunoSEQ multiplex PCR, while TCRdb's copy carries only in-frame clones and drops some. The sample lists about 170,000 clones; 67% were seen once. The material sequenced was CD8+ T cells sorted from blood, taken at week 0. Receptors were obtained from a human donor with alopecia areata. The CDR3 runs from the conserved cysteine through the conserved F or W. D genes are given only for firm matches. Some rows have no size entry. The others give once, few or many, or a class for an expanded clone.

abundance | j_gene | v_gene | d_gene | CDR3aa | CDR3nt
- | TRBJ2-1 | TRBV15 | - | CATSSLNNEQFF | TGTGCCACCAGCAGTTTGAACAATGAGCAGTTCTTC
- | TRBJ2-6 | TRBV29-1 | - | CSVEVDVPGLGANVLTF | TGCAGCGTTGAGGTGGATGTCCCAGGGTTGGGGGCCAACGTCCTGACTTTC
- | TRBJ1-4 | TRBV9 | - | CASSVEDREEKLFF | TGTGCCAGCAGCGTAGAGGACCGCGAGGAAAAACTGTTTTTT
- | TRBJ1-1 | TRBV11-2 | - | CASSTGGEAFF | TGTGCCAGCAGCACGGGGGGTGAAGCTTTCTTT
- | TRBJ1-2 | TRBV27 | TRBD1 | CASSPFGQGAGGYTF | TGTGCCAGCAGCCCTTTTGGACAGGGGGCTGGGGGCTACACCTTC
- | TRBJ2-3 | TRBV7-8 | - | CASNLAGASTDTQYF | TGTGCCAGCAACCTTGCGGGGGCCAGCACAGATACGCAGTATTTT
- | TRBJ1-2 | TRBV4-1 | - | CASRPGSWSIHGYTF | TGCGCCAGCAGGCCAGGGTCTTGGAGCATTCATGGCTACACCTTC
once | TRBJ1-2 | TRBV5-6 | TRBD1 | CASSSHDRGGNYGYTF | TGTGCCAGCAGCTCCCACGACAGGGGAGGTAACTATGGCTACACCTTC
- | TRBJ1-6 | TRBV5-1 | TRBD1 | CASSLKRDSVSPLHF | TGCGCCAGCAGCTTGAAGCGGGACAGTGTTTCACCCCTCCACTTT
once | TRBJ2-2 | TRBV29-1 | - | CSSVGRAGELFF | TGCAGCTCCGTGGGCCGGGCCGGGGAGCTGTTTTTT
once | TRBJ2-3 | TRBV19 | TRBD2 | CASSTAFGPSGLWTDTQYF | TGTGCCAGTAGTACGGCCTTCGGGCCTAGCGGACTTTGGACAGATACGCAGTATTTT
- | TRBJ2-3 | TRBV27 | - | CASRPGYGWDTQYF | TGTGCCAGCAGGCCGGGTTACGGCTGGGATACGCAGTATTTT
- | TRBJ2-7 | TRBV29-1 | TRBD2 | CSVLTSGGAYEQYF | TGCAGCGTTCTGACTAGCGGGGGGGCCTACGAGCAGTACTTC
- | TRBJ2-1 | TRBV9 | - | CASSVSGGPIDNSYNEQFF | TGTGCCAGCAGCGTAAGTGGGGGGCCGATAGATAACTCCTACAATGAGCAGTTCTTC
- | TRBJ2-4 | TRBV7-6 | - | CASSPNGADIQYF | TGTGCCAGCAGCCCTAACGGGGCGGACATTCAGTACTTC
- | TRBJ2-7 | TRBV2 | TRBD2 | CATNAGGRTYEQYF | TGTGCCACAAACGCGGGGGGAAGAACCTACGAGCAGTACTTC
- | TRBJ2-3 | TRBV29-1 | TRBD1 | CSVEVWSDRAPDTQYF | TGCAGCGTTGAAGTTTGGTCGGACAGGGCTCCAGATACGCAGTATTTT
- | TRBJ2-2 | TRBV30 | - | CAWSVMGGNTGELFF | TGTGCCTGGAGTGTGATGGGTGGGAACACCGGGGAGCTGTTTTTT
- | TRBJ2-3 | TRBV14 | - | CASSRRGYSTDTQYF | TGTGCCAGCAGCCGACGAGGATATAGCACAGATACGCAGTATTTT
- | TRBJ2-1 | TRBV9 | - | CASSVPGAGQFF | TGTGCCAGCAGCGTTCCAGGAGCCGGGCAGTTCTTC
- | TRBJ2-3 | TRBV5-6 | - | CASSPTGTHTDTQYF | TGTGCCAGCAGCCCGACCGGGACTCACACAGATACGCAGTATTTT
once | TRBJ1-5 | TRBV6-5 | - | CASRTDSNQPQHF | TGTGCCAGCAGAACGGACAGCAATCAGCCCCAGCATTTT
- | TRBJ2-7 | TRBV7-2 | TRBD2 | CASSLSGGSYEQYF | TGTGCCAGCAGCTTATCGGGCGGGAGTTACGAGCAGTACTTC
- | TRBJ2-2 | TRBV27 | TRBD2 | CASSLVPGGNTGELFF | TGTGCCAGCAGTTTAGTACCGGGGGGGAACACCGGGGAGCTGTTTTTT
- | TRBJ1-1 | TRBV27 | - | CASSLRISNTEAFF | TGTGCCAGCAGTTTAAGGATCTCGAACACTGAAGCTTTCTTT
few | TRBJ1-2 | TRBV6-5 | - | CASSGPSTLDYGYTF | TGTGCCAGCAGTGGACCCTCGACGCTGGATTATGGCTACACCTTC
- | TRBJ2-7 | TRBV5-5 | - | CASSLNTDYEQYF | TGTGCCAGCAGCTTGAACACGGACTACGAGCAGTACTTC
- | TRBJ2-2 | TRBV7-9 | - | CASRDFANTGELFF | TGTGCCAGCCGGGACTTCGCGAACACCGGGGAGCTGTTTTTT
- | TRBJ1-1 | TRBV30 | - | CALGLPSEAFF | TGTGCCTTGGGCCTACCCAGTGAAGCTTTCTTT
- | TRBJ2-3 | TRBV7-9 | - | CASSLSTTDTQYF | TGTGCCAGCAGCTTGTCTACCACAGATACGCAGTATTTT
- | TRBJ2-1 | TRBV27 | TRBD1 | CASSFPGQGPFF | TGTGCCAGCAGTTTTCCAGGACAGGGCCCGTTCTTC
once | TRBJ2-2 | TRBV5-1 | - | CASSPDRFLTGELFF | TGCGCCAGCAGCCCAGACAGGTTTTTAACCGGGGAGCTGTTTTTT
few | TRBJ2-3 | TRBV5-1 | - | CASRYTTDTQYF | TGCGCCAGCAGGTACACGACAGATACGCAGTATTTT
- | TRBJ2-7 | TRBV4-1 | TRBD2 | CASSQDPASGIYEQYF | TGCGCCAGCAGCCAAGATCCCGCTAGCGGGATCTACGAGCAGTACTTC
- | TRBJ2-1 | TRBV7-9 | - | CASSLVRTYNEQFF | TGTGCCAGCAGCTTAGTTCGGACCTACAATGAGCAGTTCTTC
- | TRBJ2-5 | TRBV7-9 | TRBD2 | CASTGPGGPKVQETQYF | TGTGCCAGCACCGGGCCGGGAGGACCGAAGGTTCAAGAGACCCAGTACTTC
- | TRBJ2-5 | TRBV6-5 | TRBD1 | CASSGTGTEETQYF | TGTGCCAGCAGTGGAACCGGGACAGAAGAGACCCAGTACTTC
- | TRBJ2-5 | TRBV7-9 | - | CASSFIVVKQETQYF | TGTGCCAGCAGCTTCATTGTAGTGAAGCAAGAGACCCAGTACTTC
- | TRBJ1-5 | TRBV5-6 | - | CASSLERNQPQHF | TGTGCCAGCAGCTTGGAAAGAAATCAGCCCCAGCATTTT
- | TRBJ2-7 | TRBV7-2 | - | CASSLVESGRYEQYF | TGTGCCAGCAGCTTAGTGGAGAGCGGTCGGTACGAGCAGTACTTC
- | TRBJ2-3 | TRBV19 | - | CASSMKQGSDTQYF | TGTGCCAGTAGTATGAAGCAGGGGTCAGATACGCAGTATTTT
- | TRBJ1-1 | TRBV5-1 | - | CASSLDVTGQKNTDAFF | TGCGCCAGCAGCTTGGATGTGACGGGACAAAAGAACACTGACGCTTTCTTT
- | TRBJ2-7 | TRBV10-3 | TRBD1 | CAISENRGLYEQYF | TGTGCCATCAGTGAGAACAGGGGGCTCTACGAGCAGTACTTC
- | TRBJ2-5 | TRBV27 | - | CASRINERETQYF | TGTGCCAGCAGAATAAATGAGAGAGAGACCCAGTACTTC
few | TRBJ2-7 | TRBV15 | TRBD1 | CATSIKSGGYEQYF | TGTGCCACCAGCATAAAGTCAGGGGGATACGAGCAGTACTTC
few | TRBJ1-1 | TRBV19 | - | CASSILGTEAFF | TGTGCCAGTAGTATATTGGGGACTGAAGCTTTCTTT
- | TRBJ1-2 | TRBV5-6 | - | CASSLMYGYTF | TGTGCCAGCAGCCTTATGTATGGCTACACCTTC
- | TRBJ1-1 | TRBV4-2 | - | CASSQGVETEAFF | TGTGCCAGCAGCCAAGGGGTAGAGACTGAAGCTTTCTTT
- | TRBJ2-7 | TRBV29-1 | - | CSVPGQKEGEQYF | TGCAGCGTTCCGGGACAGAAGGAGGGCGAGCAGTACTTC
- | TRBJ2-3 | TRBV2 | TRBD2 | CASSPSGGQGDTQYF | TGTGCCAGCAGTCCTAGCGGGGGCCAAGGAGATACGCAGTATTTT
- | TRBJ1-1 | TRBV29-1 | - | CSVDSNTEAFF | TGCAGCGTTGATTCGAACACTGAAGCTTTCTTT
- | TRBJ1-2 | TRBV29-1 | - | CSTGTSYGYTF | TGCTCTACAGGAACCTCCTATGGCTACACCTTC
- | TRBJ1-4 | TRBV14 | - | CASSLEGVKLFF | TGTGCCAGCAGCCTAGAGGGGGTAAAACTGTTTTTT
few | TRBJ2-5 | TRBV27 | TRBD2 | CASSLSGGTGETQYF | TGTGCCAGCAGTCTTAGCGGGGGCACCGGGGAGACCCAGTACTTC
- | TRBJ2-1 | TRBV7-9 | - | CASSFGTDEQFF | TGTGCCAGCAGCTTTGGAACAGATGAGCAGTTCTTC
- | TRBJ2-3 | TRBV6-5 | - | CASSYLSGAADTQYF | TGTGCCAGCAGTTACTTGTCGGGGGCGGCAGATACGCAGTATTTT
- | TRBJ1-5 | TRBV15 | - | CATSRDRGPGPQHF | TGTGCCACCAGCAGAGATCGAGGGCCGGGACCCCAGCATTTT
- | TRBJ2-1 | TRBV11-2 | TRBD2 | CASSLVGTSNEQFF | TGTGCCAGCAGCTTAGTAGGGACTAGCAATGAGCAGTTCTTC
- | TRBJ2-5 | TRBV9 | - | CASSVEEMGTEGETQYF | TGTGCCAGCAGCGTGGAGGAGATGGGCACCGAGGGGGAGACCCAGTACTTC